The T cell receptor (beta chain) under discussion was sequenced for a study of shared clonotypes between healthy human individuals. General observations from the study: Clonotype sharing among donors was thought likely to change with sequencing depth. Of the naive CD4 clonotypes, roughly 5.5% were shared across a handful of donors. As a rule, naive subsets had a larger estimated richness than memory subsets.

Some clones are missing from TCRdb's copy, which holds only in-frame ones; the method was immunoSEQ multiplex PCR. The sample has 2 million or so clones; 90% to 95% are singletons. Donors comprised only Caucasian adults living in Nashville, Tennessee. Looked up from germline, CDR1 is ENHRY and CDR2 is SYGVKD. The CDR3 spans 15 residues. V was trimmed by 3 bases and J by 0 bases, leaving 9 bases between them. Notes on this clone: The antigen is not known. The sample carries other DNA sequences with the same CDR3.

Material: naive CD4+ T cells sorted from blood. Documented subset: CD45RA+ positively selected. This chain links TRBV10-3 with TRBJ1-3; D is unclear. The clonotype comes from a man in his late teens or twenties in good health. Here the CDR3 DNA reads TGTGCCATCAGTGAAGGGCGGAGCTCTGGAAACACCATATATTTT. It is translated as CAISEGRSSGNTIYF.